This TCR beta chain was recorded in a study of cytomegalovirus exposure and HLA in healthy donors. Study outcomes and limitations: V- and J-gene trimming in TCR beta was tied to a missense DCLRE1C variant by an analysis performed later. An apparent linkage of common viral pathogens to several of the most significant clusters emerged in a later analysis.

The PCR was carried out with 60 Vbeta primers and 13 Jbeta primers. This table comes from immunoSEQ multiplex PCR, and its TCRdb copy is limited to in-frame clones, with some not included. The table has tens of thousands of clones, around 70% seen once; the top ten hold about 9.7%. Notes on this clone: Antigen: not known. Germline and junction disagree at one end, which may indicate a read error.

This CDR3 is built from 15 residues. Germline V gene sequence: CDR1 PRHDT, CDR2 FYEKMQ (reference sequence). Sequencing was performed on PBMCs. The origin of this receptor is a woman aged 45-65 years in good health and CMV-seronegative. The chain is built from TRBV13 and TRBJ2-5; D possibly corresponds to TRBD2 (5 bases). The CDR3 region is CASSVGKGPGETQYF. CDR3 nucleotide sequence: TGTGCCAGCAGCGTAGGGAAAGGACCGGGGGAGACCCAGTACTTC.